The TCR beta chain described here comes from a study of blood T cell repertoires in COVID-19. Study overall: Sources were T cells, B-cell-depleted T cells, or PBMCs; the material itself was cDNA or gDNA.

Living in 24 US areas, the participants were between 18 and 89 years of age. Cohort placement rested on clinical history that participants reported themselves. The CDR3 length is 12 residues. Trimming took 8 bases from V and 4 from J, leaving 9 bases between them. Looked up from germline, CDR1 is ENHRY and CDR2 is SYGVKD. This table comes from immunoSEQ multiplex PCR, and its TCRdb copy is limited to in-frame clones, with some not included. The sample consists of roughly 260,000 clones, about nine tenths of them appearing once. Source material: PBMCs or T cells enriched from blood (not recorded which). This clonotype originated in a human donor in a cohort exposed to, infected with or recovered from COVID-19 (not recorded which). The donor label of this sample is uncertain. The chain uses TRBV10-3 and TRBJ2-1; D unresolved. The DNA for the CDR3 is TGTGCCATCGGAGACGAGTACAATGAGCAGTTCTTC. Its protein is CAIGDEYNEQFF.